The T cell receptor (beta chain) described here comes from a study of graft-versus-host responses after intestinal transplantation. Turning to the study itself: The whole recipient group had anti-thymocyte globulin induction followed by tacrolimus and steroids for roughly 3 years.

Data came from immunoSEQ multiplex PCR; TCRdb stores just in-frame clones and leaves some out. There are 85,000 to 100,000 clones in the sample; 80% to 95% occur only once, and under 0.4% lies in the top ten. With respect to this clone: Its matching antigen is unknown. The junction departs from the called germline gene at one end, perhaps through a read error.

The CDR3 has 16 residues. Germline CDR1 MNHNS, CDR2 SASEGT. Overall study results and limits: GvH clones occurred in recipient marrow; some first appeared in ileum or blood.

Sequenced here: unstimulated CD4+ T cells sorted from spleen or lymph node cells, sampled before transplant. The rearrangement uses TRBV6-1 and TRBJ2-1, with 10 nucleotides matching TRBD2. The source is a human donor who was the organ donor for an intestinal transplant. The CDR3, as DNA: TGTGCCAGCAGTAAAGCGGGAGGGCCTTCATACAATGAGCAGTTCTTC. Translating it yields CASSKAGGPSYNEQFF.